Listed below are T cell receptor beta chains from one sample, sequenced in a study of healthy donors' naive CD4 and CD8 T cells. TCRdb reprocessed the reads with MiXCR, giving one entry per CDR3 protein. The sample shows around 200,000 distinct CDR3 sequences, about 76% of them seen only once. Source material: naive CD4+ and CD8+ T cells sorted from blood, pooled from several donors. The receptors stem from a pool of human donors in good health; the sample pools cells from several healthy donors. The CDR3 runs from the conserved cysteine through the conserved F or W. D genes are given only for firm matches. Expanded clones are given a class, and other clones once, few, many or no size at all.

clone_size | j_call | d_call | v_call | cdr3_nt | cdr3_aa
NA | TRBJ2-7 | NA | TRBV14 | TGTGCCAGCAGACACTACGAGCAGTACTTC | CASRHYEQYF
NA | TRBJ2-1 | TRBD1 | TRBV6-6 | TGTGCCAGCATGTCTATGAGGCCAACAGGGGATGAGCAGTTCTTC | CASMSMRPTGDEQFF
few | TRBJ2-1 | NA | TRBV27 | TGTGCCAGCAGTTTATCGGGAGGGGGCCGCTCCTACAATGAGCAGTTCTTC | CASSLSGGGRSYNEQFF
NA | TRBJ2-1 | TRBD2 | TRBV6-2/TRBV6-3 | TGTGCCAGCAGCCTACTAGCGGGAAGGTGGGATGAGCAGTTCTTC | CASSLLAGRWDEQFF
NA | TRBJ2-1 | NA | TRBV29-1 | TGCAGCGTTGTGGGGAACACTGAGCAGTTCTTC | CSVVGNTEQFF
NA | TRBJ1-2 | NA | TRBV29-1 | TGCAGCGTTGTTAGGGCCACTAACTATGGCTACACCTTC | CSVVRATNYGYTF
NA | TRBJ1-1 | TRBD1 | TRBV29-1 | TGCAGCGCCAGGGGGTTTGACACTGAAGCTTTCTTT | CSARGFDTEAFF
NA | TRBJ1-2 | NA | TRBV30 | TGTGCCTGGGGTCAGGGGACACTCGGCTACACCTTC | CAWGQGTLGYTF
NA | TRBJ1-2 | NA | TRBV4-2 | TGCGCCAGCAGCCAAGAATTACTGGGCTCCAAGGTGGCTAACTATGGCTACACCTTC | CASSQELLGSKVANYGYTF
few | TRBJ1-2 | TRBD1 | TRBV5-1 | TGCGCCAGCAGCCCAAAGGGAGGACAGGGCCGTGGCTACACCTTC | CASSPKGGQGRGYTF
few | TRBJ2-7 | NA | TRBV19 | TGTGCCAGTAGTTCCGAGCAGTACTTC | CASSSEQYF
NA | TRBJ1-1 | TRBD1 | TRBV2 | TGTGCCAGCACTAACAGGGGTTATAACACTGAAGCTTTCTTT | CASTNRGYNTEAFF
NA | TRBJ2-3 | TRBD1 | TRBV5-1 | TGCGCCAGCAGCTTGGATGGCGGACTGGGACAGAGGATTACAGATACGCAGTATTTT | CASSLDGGLGQRITDTQYF
NA | TRBJ2-3 | NA | TRBV29-1 | TGCAAGACCGGGACTCTCTATTTT | CKTGTLYF
few | TRBJ2-3 | TRBD2 | TRBV12-3/TRBV12-4 | TGTGCCAGCAGTTACACCAGCGGGGGCACAGATACGCAGTATTTT | CASSYTSGGTDTQYF
NA | TRBJ2-5 | NA | TRBV5-1 | TGTGCCAGCAGCTTCCAGACGGGGGCTCGGGAGACCCAGTACTTC | CASSFQTGARETQYF
NA | TRBJ1-2 | TRBD1 | TRBV29-1 | TGCAGCGTTTGGACAGGGGTAGGTGGCTACACCTTC | CSVWTGVGGYTF
once | TRBJ1-2 | NA | TRBV19 | TGTGCCAGTAGTATACAGGTGGGAGATGGCTACACCTTC | CASSIQVGDGYTF
NA | TRBJ2-7 | NA | TRBV5-6 | TGTGCCAGCAGCTTGTTTTCGTCCGGAGGAGACGAGCAGTACTTC | CASSLFSSGGDEQYF
NA | TRBJ1-5 | NA | TRBV6-5 | TGTGCCAGCAGTTACTCGTGGGGCCGGGGCAATCAGCCCCAGCATTTT | CASSYSWGRGNQPQHF
NA | TRBJ1-2 | NA | TRBV29-1 | TGCAGCGTTAGGGGTTTCGTTTATGGCTACACCTTC | CSVRGFVYGYTF
NA | TRBJ2-7 | TRBD1 | TRBV27 | TGTGCCAGCAGTTCGGCCGGACAGGGCCGCGAGCAGTACTTC | CASSSAGQGREQYF
NA | TRBJ1-2 | NA | TRBV2 | TGTGCCAGCAGTGAAGGTGGGGTTCCCTATGGCTACACCTTC | CASSEGGVPYGYTF
few | TRBJ1-2 | NA | TRBV6-5 | TGTGCCAGCAAACACCAGGGGGGCTACACCTTC | CASKHQGGYTF
NA | TRBJ2-7 | NA | TRBV29-1 | TGCAGCGTTGAAGATCAGGCCGTTTCCTACGAGCAGTACTTC | CSVEDQAVSYEQYF
few | TRBJ1-1 | NA | TRBV18 | TGTGCCAGCTCACCATCTCGGACTGAGAACACTGAAGCTTTCTTT | CASSPSRTENTEAFF
NA | TRBJ1-5 | NA | TRBV6-6 | TGTGCCAGCAATGACCGGGACTACGTTAGCAATCAGCCCCAGCATTTT | CASNDRDYVSNQPQHF
few | TRBJ2-7 | TRBD2 | TRBV19 | TGTGCCAGTACTCGGACTAGCGGGGTAGCCTACGAGCAGTACTTC | CASTRTSGVAYEQYF
NA | TRBJ2-1 | NA | TRBV30 | TGTGCCTCCCCAACAAGCGCCGGGGTTAATGAGCAGTTCTTC | CASPTSAGVNEQFF
NA | TRBJ1-1 | TRBD1 | TRBV29-1 | TGCAGCGTTGTTCGACAGGGAGGGACTGAAGCTTTCTTT | CSVVRQGGTEAFF
few | TRBJ1-1 | TRBD1 | TRBV20-1 | TGCAGTGCTAGAGTTCCAGGGGGGAACACTGAAGCTTTCTTT | CSARVPGGNTEAFF
few | TRBJ2-1 | NA | TRBV29-1 | TGCAGCGTTGAAGATCGGAACAATGAGCAGTTCTTC | CSVEDRNNEQFF
NA | TRBJ1-1 | NA | TRBV29-1 | TGCAGCGGTTCAGTAACTGAAGCTTTCTTT | CSGSVTEAFF
NA | TRBJ2-5 | NA | TRBV6-6 | TGTGCCAGCAGTTCCGCCCGAGAGGGAGAGACCCAGTACTTC | CASSSAREGETQYF
few | TRBJ1-2 | TRBD1 | TRBV27 | TGTGCCAGCAGTCCTACCTGGACAGGGGGGAATGGCTACACCTTC | CASSPTWTGGNGYTF
few | TRBJ2-7 | NA | TRBV29-1 | TGCAGCGGTGGAGGGGACTACGAGCAGTACTTC | CSGGGDYEQYF
NA | TRBJ2-1 | TRBD2 | TRBV19 | TGTGCCAGTAGTATAGGCGCACTAGCGCCCTACAATGAGCAGTTCTTC | CASSIGALAPYNEQFF
NA | TRBJ2-1 | NA | TRBV6-5 | TGTGCCAGCAGTTACTCGTACCTATCCAATGAGCAGTTCTTC | CASSYSYLSNEQFF
NA | TRBJ1-1 | NA | TRBV6-5 | TGTGCCAGCAGCCACGACGTTGGGGTCGGGGACACTGAAGCTTTCTTT | CASSHDVGVGDTEAFF
NA | TRBJ2-7 | NA | TRBV5-5 | TGTGCCAGCAGCTTTACGGGTTGGGAGCAGTACTTC | CASSFTGWEQYF
few | TRBJ2-7 | NA | TRBV20-1 | TGCAGTGCTCTCCGGCAAGGGGGGACCTACGAGCAGTACTTC | CSALRQGGTYEQYF
NA | TRBJ2-3 | NA | TRBV7-2 | TGTGCCAGCAGCGACCGGGACAAAACAGATACGCAGTATTTT | CASSDRDKTDTQYF
few | TRBJ2-3 | NA | TRBV24-1 | TGTGCCACCAGTGACCCAGGGGCAGATACGCAGTATTTT | CATSDPGADTQYF
NA | TRBJ2-7 | NA | TRBV6-5 | TGTGCCAGCAGCCCCGGGTACAGGGTGGCAGACGAGCAGTACTTC | CASSPGYRVADEQYF
NA | TRBJ1-3 | NA | TRBV6-5 | TGTGCCAGCAGTTATCCCGGCGGGGGGCCTGGAAACACCATATATTTT | CASSYPGGGPGNTIYF
NA | TRBJ1-2 | TRBD1 | TRBV6-1 | TGTGCCAGCAGTGACAGAGCGGGACAGAGCTATGGCTACACCTTC | CASSDRAGQSYGYTF
once | TRBJ2-1 | NA | TRBV5-1 | TGTGCCAGCAGCTTGGTGACAGTCTCCTACAATAAGCAGTTCTTC | CASSLVTVSYNKQFF